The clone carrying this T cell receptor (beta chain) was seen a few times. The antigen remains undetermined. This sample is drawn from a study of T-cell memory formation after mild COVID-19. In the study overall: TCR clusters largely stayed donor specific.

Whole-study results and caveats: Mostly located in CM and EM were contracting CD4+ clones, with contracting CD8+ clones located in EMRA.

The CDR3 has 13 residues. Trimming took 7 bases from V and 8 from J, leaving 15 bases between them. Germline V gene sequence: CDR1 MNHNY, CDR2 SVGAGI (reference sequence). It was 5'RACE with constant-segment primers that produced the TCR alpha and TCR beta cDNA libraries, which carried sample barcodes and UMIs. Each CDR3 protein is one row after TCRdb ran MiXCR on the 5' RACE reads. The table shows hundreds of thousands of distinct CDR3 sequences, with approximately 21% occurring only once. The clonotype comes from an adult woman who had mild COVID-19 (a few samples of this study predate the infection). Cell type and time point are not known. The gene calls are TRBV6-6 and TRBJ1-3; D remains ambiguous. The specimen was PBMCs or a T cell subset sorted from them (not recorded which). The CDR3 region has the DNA TGTGCCAGCACCAAGGCGACTGCCGACACCATATATTTT. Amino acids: CASTKATADTIYF.